The following is a T cell receptor (beta chain) sequence with its context. No antigen is known for it. Extractions gave at least 5.5 micrograms of total RNA per sample. The sample originates from a study of blood T cells in healthy people across ages. General study findings and limits: What prevented conclusive comparison of naive and antigen-experienced cells was that PBMCs were unsorted. TCR beta diversity per million T cells fell roughly linearly with age.

A sample-barcoded 5' primer and a J-beta primer mix were used in a second PCR of about 7 to 12 cycles. MiXCR, applied by TCRdb to the 5' RACE reads, yields one record per CDR3 protein. The repertoire holds 2 million or so distinct CDR3 sequences, around half seen once, with over 2% in the top ten. V lost 5 bases, J lost 1 base, and 12 bases lay in between. This CDR3 comprises 14 residues. The germline V gene encodes CDR1 SGHRS and CDR2 YFSETQ. The chain joins TRBV5-1 to TRBJ2-5; D is perhaps TRBD1 (6 bases). Specimen: blood. The receptor comes from a woman in her thirties or forties in good health. The CDR3 DNA follows: TGCGCCAGCAGGTTCGGGACAATCCAAGAGACCCAGTACTTC. This codes for CASRFGTIQETQYF.